This T cell receptor (beta chain) is drawn from a study of T cell responses to AZD1222 COVID-19 vaccine. Broader study findings: The sample set comprised mostly white British donors with more females, and clonal diversity was possibly underestimated. Regions 160-218 and 743-854 dominated among vaccine-associated CD4 TCRs spanning spike. Baseline seropositives among AZD1222 recipients totaled only six or seven. The study found Spike-specific TCR breadth and depth rose after two AZD1222 doses.

Some clones are missing from TCRdb's copy, which holds only in-frame ones; the method was immunoSEQ multiplex PCR. The sample lists 150,000 to 200,000 clones; about 91% were seen once. The length of the CDR3 is 17 residues. CDR1 LGHNT and CDR2 FRNRAP come from the germline V gene. The V gene lost 0 bases and the J gene lost 3 bases, with 17 bases spanning the gap. On this clone: Its antigen is undetermined.

The TCR originated in an adult who received the AZD1222 COVID-19 vaccine. The chain joins TRBV12-5 to TRBJ1-1; perhaps TRBD1 as D (6 bases). This sample comprised peripheral blood, obtained 28 days after the second AZD1222 dose. The DNA of the CDR3 is TGTGCTAGTGGTTTGGTTGCCAGGGGAAATCGGGACACTGAAGCTTTCTTT. It specifies CASGLVARGNRDTEAFF.